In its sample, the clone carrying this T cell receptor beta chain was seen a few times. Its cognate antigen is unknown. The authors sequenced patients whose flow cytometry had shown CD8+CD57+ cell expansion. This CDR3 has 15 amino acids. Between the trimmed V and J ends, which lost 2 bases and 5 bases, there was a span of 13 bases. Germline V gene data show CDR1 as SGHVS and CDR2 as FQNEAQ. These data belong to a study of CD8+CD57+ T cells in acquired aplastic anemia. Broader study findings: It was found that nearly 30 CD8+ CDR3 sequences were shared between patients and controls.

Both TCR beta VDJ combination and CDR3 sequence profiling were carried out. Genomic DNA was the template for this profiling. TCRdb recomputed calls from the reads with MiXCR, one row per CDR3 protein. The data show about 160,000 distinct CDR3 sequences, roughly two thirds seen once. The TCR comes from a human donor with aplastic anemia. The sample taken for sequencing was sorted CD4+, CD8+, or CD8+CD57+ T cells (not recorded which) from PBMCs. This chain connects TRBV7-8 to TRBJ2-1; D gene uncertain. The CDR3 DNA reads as TGTGCCAGCAGCTTATTGGCGGCATCTAACAATGAGCAGTTCTTC. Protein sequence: CASSLLAASNNEQFF.